This entry lists 22 T cell receptor beta chains sequenced from one sample in a study of metastatic and nonmetastatic thyroid tumors. TCRdb recomputed clones from the PCR reads via MiXCR. The sample lists around 16,000 clones, roughly 24% occurring once. All patients reached thyroid surgery having received no treatment beforehand. The sequencing input was blood. These receptors were collected from a male donor with papillary thyroid cancer or a benign thyroid nodule (not recorded which). Some clones in this sample may be carry-over from other donors' samples.

This clone is categorized as medium-sized. The V and J genes are TRBV6-4 and TRBJ1-6, with a possible D match to TRBD1 (5 bases). CDR1 and CDR2 from the germline V gene are MRHNA and SNTAGT. V lost 0 bases and J 5 bases, leaving 8 bases between the germline ends. This CDR3 spans 15 amino acids. The CDR3, as DNA: TGTGCCAGCAGTGACTCAGGGGAAAATAATTCACCCCTCCACTTT. Encoded protein: CASSDSGENNSPLHF.

The genes are TRBV6-1 and TRBJ1-1; 7 bases fit TRBD1. This CDR3 is built from 13 residues. CDR1 is MNHNS and CDR2 is SASEGT in the germline V gene. As DNA, the CDR3 is TGTGACTGGAGGAAAACAGGGGACGCTGAAGCTTTCTTT. This encodes CDWRKTGDAEAFF.

The rearrangement uses TRBV20-1 and TRBJ1-3; D is undetermined. Per the germline V gene, CDR1 is DFQATT and CDR2 is SNEGSKA (reference sequence). Trimming took 6 bases from V and 8 from J, leaving 20 bases between them. The CDR3 consists of 14 residues. CDR3 bases: TGCAGTGCCAGTGACCCGCTTTTAGCGGACACCATATATTTT. Translation gives CSASDPLLADTIYF.

In DNA, the CDR3 is TGCGCCAGCAGCTTCGATCCTAGCGGGAACACCGGGGAGCTGTTTTTT. Protein: CASSFDPSGNTGELFF. The chain is built from TRBV5-1 and TRBJ2-2; TRBD2 matches at 7 bases. V lost 2 bases, J lost 1 base, and 5 bases stayed unmatched. This CDR3 has 16 amino acids. Germline values: CDR1 SGHRS, CDR2 YFSETQ. The full variable domain, with the rest looked up from reference TRBV5-1 and TRBJ2-2, is KAGVTQTPRYLIKTRGQQVTLSCSPISGHRSVSWYQQTPGQGLQFLFEYFSETQRNKGNFPGRFSGRQFSNSRSEMNVSTLELGDSALYLCASSFDPSGNTGELFFGEGSRLTVL.

This clone was detected ten times or more. The rearrangement links TRBV15 to TRBJ2-1; D tentatively reads TRBD1 or TRBD2 (5 bases each). V was clipped by 2 bases and J by 2 bases, with 19 bases between them. The CDR3 has 18 amino acids. Per germline, CDR1 LNHNV and CDR2 YYDKDF (reference sequence). CDR3 sequence (DNA): TGTGCCACCAGCAGATACCGGGACCGGGGAGTCCCCTACAATGAGCAGTTCTTC. It specifies CATSRYRDRGVPYNEQFF. Full variable domain (outside the CDR3, taken from reference TRBV15 and TRBJ2-1): DAMVIQNPRYQVTQFGKPVTLSCSQTLNHNVMYWYQQKSSQAPKLLFHYYDKDFNNEADTPDNFQSRRPNTSFCFLDIRSPGLGDTAMYLCATSRYRDRGVPYNEQFFGPGTRLTVL.

In this sample, this clone turned up a few times. This rearrangement joins TRBV6-5 to TRBJ2-7; unclear D gene. Trimming removed 0 bases at V and 0 bases at J, with 15 bases between. The V gene's germline CDR1 is MNHEY and CDR2 SVGAGI. The CDR3 length is 17 residues. Here the CDR3 reads CASSYSQKPIPSYEQYF. CDR3 sequence (DNA): TGTGCCAGCAGTTACTCCCAAAAACCGATCCCCTCCTACGAGCAGTACTTC.

The genes are TRBV15 and TRBJ2-7, with a tentative D call TRBD1 (5 bases). The CDR3 loop spans 14 amino acids. Trimming took 0 bases from V and 5 from J, leaving 11 bases between them. Germline CDR1 reads LNHNV; CDR2 reads YYDKDF (reference sequence). CDR3 coding DNA: TGTGCCACCAGCAGAGAGTTAGGGGTCCACGAGCAGTACTTC. Residues: CATSRELGVHEQYF. The entire variable domain, with the rest obtained from reference TRBV15 and TRBJ2-7, is as follows: DAMVIQNPRYQVTQFGKPVTLSCSQTLNHNVMYWYQQKSSQAPKLLFHYYDKDFNNEADTPDNFQSRRPNTSFCFLDIRSPGLGDTAMYLCATSRELGVHEQYFGPGTRLTVT.

This clone was detected only once. The rearrangement links TRBV19 to TRBJ2-2; 8 bases map to TRBD2. V shed 7 bases and J 0 bases; nucleotides not matched to a gene: 19. This CDR3 is 20 amino acids long. Germline CDR1 and CDR2: LNHDA and SQIVND (reference sequence). CDR3 bases: TGTGCCAGTATTATGCCGGGACTAGGAATGCTGGGGTCGAACACCGGGGAGCTGTTTTTT. Encoded protein: CASIMPGLGMLGSNTGELFF.

The V gene is TRBV11-1, the J gene TRBJ1-2; D gene unclear. The V end lost 2 bases, the J end lost 7 bases, and 11 bases lay between the germline ends. In germline, CDR1 is SGHAT, CDR2 FQDESV (reference sequence). CDR3 length equals 13 residues. The CDR3 loop reads CASSLSESSGYTF. The CDR3 DNA follows: TGTGCCAGCAGCTTATCGGAGTCAAGTGGCTACACCTTC.

This clone qualifies as medium-sized (0.01 to 0.1%). V is TRBV6-1 and J is TRBJ2-7; D is possibly TRBD2 (6 bases). This CDR3 region has 13 residues. V shed 11 bases and J shed 3 bases, with 17 bases lying between them. Germline V lookup: CDR1 MNHNS, CDR2 SASEGT. This CDR3 reads CAASQREVYEQYF. The CDR3 DNA sequence: TGTGCCGCCTCACAGAGGGAGGTCTACGAGCAGTACTTC.

This chain links TRBV30 with TRBJ1-1; D ambiguous. The CDR3 is 13 residues long. Germline V gene sequence: CDR1 GTSNPN, CDR2 SVGIG (reference sequence). V lost 3 bases, J lost 5 bases, and 13 bases lay in between. The CDR3: CAWSAAGLTEAFF. The CDR3 nucleotides are TGTGCCTGGAGCGCCGCGGGGTTGACTGAAGCTTTCTTT.

This clone is medium-sized within its sample. The rearrangement joins TRBV11-2 to TRBJ2-1, with 8 bases fitting TRBD2. The CDR3 extends over 17 amino acids. The V gene end was trimmed by 5 bases and the J gene end by 7 bases; junction bases not matched to a gene: 16. Germline CDR1 reads SGHAT; CDR2 reads FQNNGV. The CDR3 reads CASSPRGAGALRNEQFF. The CDR3, as DNA: TGTGCCAGCAGCCCCCGGGGAGCGGGAGCTTTGCGTAATGAGCAGTTCTTC.

By sample share, this clone is medium-sized (0.01 to 0.1%). V usage is TRBV20-1 and J usage is TRBJ2-7; TRBD1 is a possible D gene (9 bases). There are 14 residues in the CDR3. CDR1 and CDR2 from the germline V gene are DFQATT and SNEGSKA (reference sequence). V was cut by 5 bases and J by 7 bases, with 21 bases left in between. The CDR3 coding sequence is TGCAGTGCTGCCGGGGACAGGGCGGGAGGAGAGCAGTACTTC. Translated, it gives CSAAGDRAGGEQYF.

This clone showed up many times. J is TRBJ2-1 and V is TRBV6-4; D perhaps matches TRBD1 (6 bases). V was clipped by 2 bases and J by 7 bases, with 12 bases between them. CDR1 is MRHNA, CDR2 SNTAGT, per germline. The CDR3 consists of 14 residues. CDR3 loop: CASSDGSGTNEQFF. The CDR3 DNA reads TGTGCCAGCAGTGACGGTTCAGGGACAAATGAGCAGTTCTTC.

This clone is hyperexpanded in the sample. The chain combines TRBV6-1 with TRBJ1-3; D perhaps matches TRBD1 (5 bases). The CDR3 has 15 amino acids. V was pared by 5 bases and J by 0 bases, with 11 bases between. The germline CDR1 and CDR2 sequences are MNHNS and SASEGT. CDR3 sequence: CASSYIGGSGNTIYF. As DNA, the CDR3 is TGTGCCAGCAGTTATATCGGGGGCTCTGGAAACACCATATATTTT.

By sample fraction, this clone is medium-sized (0.01 to 0.1%). This chain connects TRBV6-1 to TRBJ2-5; 11 bases are shared with TRBD2. V lost 2 bases to trimming and J lost 5 bases; unmatched junction nucleotides: 4. Per the germline V gene, CDR1 is MNHNS and CDR2 is SASEGT. The CDR3 has 15 residues. The CDR3 DNA follows: TGTGCCAGCAGTGAATTTAGCGGGGGGGCCGAGACCCAGTACTTC. It translates to CASSEFSGGAETQYF.

Relative to its sample, this clone is medium-sized. The chain combines TRBV9 with TRBJ2-2; 7 bases align to TRBD1. With 0 bases clipped from V and 3 bases from J, the junction kept 2 bases outside the gene matches. CDR3 length equals 15 residues. Germline CDR1 is SGDLS and CDR2 is YYNGEE. The CDR3: CASSVGGQHTGELFF. Here the CDR3 DNA reads TGTGCCAGCAGCGTAGGGGGACAGCACACCGGGGAGCTGTTTTTT.

The sample holds many counts of this clone. The chain employs TRBV12-3 or TRBV12-4 and TRBJ2-1, with 7 bases that match TRBD2. CDR3 length: 15 residues. Trimming cost V 3 bases and J 6 bases; bases outside gene matches: 8. The DNA for the CDR3 is TGTGCCAGCAGTTTCGGGGGGAGCATAGGCAATGAGCAGTTCTTC. This translates into CASSFGGSIGNEQFF.

This clone showed up just once. This chain uses TRBV5-1 with TRBJ2-7; D not resolved. The ends were cut back, 0 bases at V and 6 bases at J, with 7 bases in the middle. The CDR3 totals 12 residues. Germline CDR1 is SGHRS and CDR2 is YFSETQ. The CDR3 nucleotides are TGCGCCAGCAGCTTGGATGGCCTCGAGCAGTACTTC. Protein sequence: CASSLDGLEQYF.

The V and J genes are TRBV20-1 and TRBJ2-7; 8 bases are shared with TRBD2. V trimming: 4 bases; J trimming: 0 bases; junction bases outside the gene matches: 5. The CDR3 spans 14 residues. Germline loops: CDR1 DFQATT, CDR2 SNEGSKA (reference sequence). Here the CDR3 reads CSATGLAHSYEQYF. The CDR3 DNA follows: TGCAGTGCTACAGGACTAGCCCACTCCTACGAGCAGTACTTC.

Ten or more counts support this clone. The V gene is TRBV20-1, the J gene TRBJ2-5, with D possibly being TRBD2 (6 bases). V was clipped by 1 base and J by 5 bases, with 17 bases between them. The CDR3 loop spans 15 amino acids. Per germline, CDR1 DFQATT and CDR2 SNEGSKA (reference sequence). The CDR3 DNA is TGCAGTGCTAGAGCCCAAACGGGGGAAGAGGAGACCCAGTACTTC. Its protein is CSARAQTGEEETQYF.

The chain links TRBV5-1 to TRBJ2-5, with D maybe TRBD1 (6 bases). This CDR3 contains 14 residues. Germline V gene lookup returns CDR1 SGHRS and CDR2 YFSETQ. The V and J ends lost 4 bases and 4 bases respectively, with 14 bases between them. Here the CDR3 reads CASSQQGAGETQYF. The DNA of the CDR3 is TGCGCCAGCAGCCAACAGGGTGCGGGAGAGACCCAGTACTTC.